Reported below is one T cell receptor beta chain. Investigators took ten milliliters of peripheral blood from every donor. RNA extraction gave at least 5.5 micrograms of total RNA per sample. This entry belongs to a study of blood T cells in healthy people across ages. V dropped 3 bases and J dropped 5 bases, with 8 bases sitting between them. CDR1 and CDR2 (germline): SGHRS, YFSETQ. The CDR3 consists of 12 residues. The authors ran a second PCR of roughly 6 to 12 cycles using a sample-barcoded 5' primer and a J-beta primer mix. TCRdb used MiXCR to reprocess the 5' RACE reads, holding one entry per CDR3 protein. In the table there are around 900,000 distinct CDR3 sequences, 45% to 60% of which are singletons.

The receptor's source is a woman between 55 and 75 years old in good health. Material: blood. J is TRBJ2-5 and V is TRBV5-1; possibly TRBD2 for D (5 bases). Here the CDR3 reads CASSSSGETQYF. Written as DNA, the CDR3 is TGCGCCAGCAGCTCTTCGGGGGAGACCCAGTACTTC.